A single sample is the source of the 9 T cell receptor beta chains below, sequenced in a study of CXCR3-negative and CXCR3-positive naive CD8 T cells. UMI-labeled 5' RACE yielded the TRB cDNA libraries. TCRdb reprocessed the 5' RACE reads, keeping one entry per CDR3 protein, no DNA. The sample data list roughly 40,000 distinct CDR3 sequences. Specimen: memory CD8+ T cells from blood. All receptors come from a human donor in good health. Some clones in this sample may be carry-over from other donors' samples.

This chain connects TRBV20-1 to TRBJ2-7; no DNA is available, so the TRBD1 call from TCRdb remains unchecked. The germline V gene has CDR1 DFQATT and CDR2 SNEGSKA (reference sequence). This CDR3 comprises 13 residues. The CDR3 region is CSARGTEDYEQYF.

V and J are TRBV6-4 and TRBJ2-2; the D call from TCRdb, TRBD1, cannot be confirmed without DNA. Germline V CDR1 and CDR2: MRHNA, SNTAGT. The CDR3 covers 15 residues. The CDR3 sequence is CASSDSAGATGELFF.

The chain joins TRBV29-1 to TRBJ2-7; TCRdb names TRBD2, which stays unverified in the absence of DNA. The CDR3 extends over 13 amino acids. Germline lookup yields CDR1 SQVTM and CDR2 ANQGSEA. CDR3 protein: CSVNSASSYEQYF.

The V and J genes are TRBV13 and TRBJ2-7; TCRdb calls TRBD1, which cannot be checked without DNA. The CDR3 contains 12 residues. In germline, CDR1 is PRHDT, CDR2 FYEKMQ (reference sequence). CDR3 residues: CASSPTGDEQYF.

The rearrangement joins TRBV20-1 to TRBJ1-5; TCRdb outputs TRBD1, but without DNA this stays unchecked. The CDR3 totals 19 residues. Germline V gene data show CDR1 as DFQATT and CDR2 as SNEGSKA (reference sequence). The CDR3 region is CSAGNRPQGFPYSNQPQHF.

This sequence joins TRBV12-3 or TRBV12-4 and TRBJ2-7. The CDR3 loop spans 12 amino acids. The CDR3 spells CASSRSGNEQYF.

The chain has TRBV29-1 and TRBJ2-7. CDR3 length equals 13 residues. Germline V lookup: CDR1 SQVTM, CDR2 ANQGSEA. This chain's CDR3 is CSVDWEDSYEQYF.

This rearrangement joins TRBV7-2 to TRBJ2-7; no DNA is available, so the TRBD1 call from TCRdb remains unchecked. Germline CDR1 is SGHTA and CDR2 is FQGNSA. The CDR3 loop spans 12 amino acids. The CDR3 here is CASSSLGREQYF.

The CDR3 sequence is CASSSKEPTDTQYF. The gene calls are TRBV7-9 and TRBJ2-3. Germline CDR1 SEHNR, CDR2 FQNEAQ (reference sequence). This CDR3 is 14 amino acids long.